A single sample gave rise to the 10 T cell receptor beta chains below, sequenced in a study of sequential checkpoint blockade in melanoma. The sample's treatment: randomized to nivolumab then ipilimumab (arm A) or the reverse (arm B). Profiled with immunoSEQ multiplex PCR; TCRdb holds only in-frame clones, not every one. The profile shows about 40,000 clones, 86% of them singletons. Sequencing used CD8+ T cells sorted from blood (inferred from file names), obtained from a patient given nivolumab and ipilimumab in sequence. The receptors derive from a human donor with melanoma.

The V and J genes are TRBV28 and TRBJ2-2; 11 nucleotides align to TRBD2. The trim removed 3 bases at V and 0 bases at J, leaving 9 bases unmatched. The CDR3 spans 19 residues. CDR1 and CDR2 from the germline V gene are MDHEN and SYDVKM. CDR3 amino acids: CASSFRLAGGYPNTGELFF. The CDR3 DNA is TGTGCCAGCAGTTTTAGGCTAGCGGGAGGCTATCCGAACACCGGGGAGCTGTTTTTT.

The chain has TRBV19 and TRBJ2-7; 8 bases match TRBD2. The CDR3 spans 15 residues. V gave up 6 bases and J gave up 2 bases; unmatched junction bases: 9. The germline CDR1 and CDR2 sequences are LNHDA and SQIVND (reference sequence). The CDR3: CASSPRLAGTYEQYF. The CDR3 nucleotides read TGTGCCAGTAGCCCGAGGCTAGCGGGTACCTACGAGCAGTACTTC. The full variable domain, rest sourced from reference TRBV19 and TRBJ2-7, is DGGITQSPKYLFRKEGQNVTLSCEQNLNHDAMYWYRQDPGQGLRLIYYSQIVNDFQKGDIAEGYSVSREKKESFPLTVTSAQKNPTAFYLCASSPRLAGTYEQYFGPGTRLTVT.

This rearrangement joins TRBV7-9 to TRBJ2-1; the match to TRBD2 covers 13 bases. The CDR3 consists of 15 residues. The J segment lost 7 bases and the V segment lost 5 bases, leaving 5 bases of the junction unmatched. Germline V gives CDR1 SEHNR, CDR2 FQNEAQ (reference sequence). The CDR3 here is CASSPETSGRNEQFF. The CDR3 coding sequence is TGTGCCAGCAGCCCTGAGACTAGCGGGAGGAATGAGCAGTTCTTC.

V usage is TRBV27 and J usage is TRBJ2-1; no definite D call. The CDR3 is 14 residues long. Trimming removed 3 bases at V and 5 bases at J, with 11 bases between. CDR1 and CDR2 (germline): MNHEY, SMNVEV (reference sequence). CDR3: CASSFGGPNNEQFF. CDR3 sequence (DNA): TGTGCCAGCAGTTTCGGTGGGCCCAACAATGAGCAGTTCTTC.

CDR3 nucleotides: TGTGCCAGCAGCCCCATGGGCCCCGGGGAGCTGTTTTTT. Protein product: CASSPMGPGELFF. V and J are TRBV7-6 and TRBJ2-2; no firm D call. The CDR3 spans 13 residues. Germline values: CDR1 SGHVS, CDR2 FNYEAQ. V shed 5 bases and J shed 6 bases, with 10 bases lying between them.

V is TRBV5-6 and J is TRBJ1-5, with D perhaps TRBD1 (5 bases). CDR1 and CDR2 (germline): SGHDT, YYEEEE. This CDR3 region has 15 residues. V was clipped by 1 base and J by 9 bases, with 17 bases between them. CDR3 nucleotides: TGTGCCAGCAGCTTGAAAAGGGGCAGGGATTTGCCCCAGCATTTT. Translated: CASSLKRGRDLPQHF.

The chain employs TRBV27 and TRBJ2-1; D is possibly TRBD1 (6 bases). CDR1 and CDR2 from the germline V gene are MNHEY and SMNVEV (reference sequence). This CDR3 region has 13 residues. Trimming stripped 3 bases from V and 4 bases from J, with 7 bases between. The CDR3 loop reads CASSLDRYNEQFF. The CDR3 nucleotides are TGTGCCAGCAGTTTGGACAGATACAATGAGCAGTTCTTC.

Only one count was recorded for this clone. The J gene is TRBJ1-1, the V gene TRBV5-4, with D unclear. The CDR3 extends over 16 amino acids. The V end lost 1 base, the J end lost 0 bases, and 13 bases lay between the germline ends. The germline CDR1 and CDR2 sequences are SGHNT and YYREEE (reference sequence). This chain's CDR3 is CASSLPRTTMNTEAFF. For the CDR3, the DNA is TGTGCCAGCAGCTTGCCCAGGACTACGATGAACACTGAAGCTTTCTTT.

This clone has a single count. The rearrangement joins TRBV7-3 to TRBJ2-3; 10 nucleotides align to TRBD2. The V gene end was trimmed by 5 bases and the J gene end by 6 bases; junction bases not matched to a gene: 8. CDR1 SGHTA and CDR2 FQGTGA come from the germline V gene. The CDR3 is made up of 15 amino acids. The CDR3 reads CASSKAGGPRDTQYF. The CDR3 coding sequence is TGTGCCAGCAGCAAAGCGGGAGGGCCGAGGGATACGCAGTATTTT. The complete variable domain, with remaining parts taken from reference TRBV7-3 and TRBJ2-3, reads GAGVSQTPSNKVTEKGKYVELRCDPISGHTALYWYRQSLGQGPEFLIYFQGTGAADDSGLPNDRFFAVRPEGSVSTLKIQRTERGDSAVYLCASSKAGGPRDTQYFGPGTRLTVL.

The genes are TRBV7-3 and TRBJ2-2; 8 nucleotides agree with TRBD2. Germline V gene data show CDR1 as SGHTA and CDR2 as FQGTGA. This CDR3 is built from 14 residues. Trimming took 4 bases from V and 6 from J; bases not matched to a gene: 4. CDR3 DNA: TGTGCCAGCAGCTCCCTCGGGAGGGCCGGGGAGCTGTTTTTT. Protein sequence: CASSSLGRAGELFF.